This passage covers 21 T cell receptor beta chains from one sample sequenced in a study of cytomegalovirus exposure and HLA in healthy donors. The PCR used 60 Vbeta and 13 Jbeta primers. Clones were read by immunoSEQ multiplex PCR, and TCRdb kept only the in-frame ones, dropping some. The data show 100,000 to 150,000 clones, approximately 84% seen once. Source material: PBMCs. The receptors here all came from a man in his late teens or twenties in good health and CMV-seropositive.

This CDR3 reads CASSRGQRNQPQHF. The CDR3 DNA sequence: TGTGCCAGTAGCCGTGGACAGCGAAATCAGCCCCAGCATTTT. V and J are TRBV19 and TRBJ1-5; D might be TRBD1 (6 bases). Germline V CDR1 and CDR2: LNHDA, SQIVND (reference sequence). The V end was cut by 6 bases, the J end by 4 bases, with 13 bases between. This CDR3 contains 14 residues.

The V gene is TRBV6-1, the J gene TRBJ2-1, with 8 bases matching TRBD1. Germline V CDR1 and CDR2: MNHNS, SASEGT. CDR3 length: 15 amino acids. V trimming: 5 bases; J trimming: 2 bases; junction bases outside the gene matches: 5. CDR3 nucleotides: TGTGCCAGCAGTCTGGAGGACAGGGCCTACAATGAGCAGTTCTTC. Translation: CASSLEDRAYNEQFF.

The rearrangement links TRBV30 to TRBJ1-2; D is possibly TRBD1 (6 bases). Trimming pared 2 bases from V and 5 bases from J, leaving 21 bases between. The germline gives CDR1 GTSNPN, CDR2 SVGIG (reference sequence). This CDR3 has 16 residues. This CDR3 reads CAWSPPGTHFRYGYTF. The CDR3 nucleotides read TGTGCCTGGAGTCCTCCGGGGACACACTTTAGGTATGGCTACACCTTC. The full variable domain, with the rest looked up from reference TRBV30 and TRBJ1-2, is SQTIHQWPATLVQPVGSPLSLECTVEGTSNPNLYWYRQAAGRGLQLLFYSVGIGQISSEVPQNLSASRPQDRQFILSSKKLLLSDSGFYLCAWSPPGTHFRYGYTFGSGTRLTVV.

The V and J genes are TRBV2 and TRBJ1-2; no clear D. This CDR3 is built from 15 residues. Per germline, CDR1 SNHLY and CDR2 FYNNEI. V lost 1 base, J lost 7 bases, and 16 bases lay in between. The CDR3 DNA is TGTGCCAGCAGTGAAGACGGGGTCGGTATTCGTGGCTACACCTTC. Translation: CASSEDGVGIRGYTF.

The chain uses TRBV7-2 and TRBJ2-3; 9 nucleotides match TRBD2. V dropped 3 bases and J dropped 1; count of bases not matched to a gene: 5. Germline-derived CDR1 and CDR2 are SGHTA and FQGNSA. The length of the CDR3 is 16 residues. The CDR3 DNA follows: TGTGCCAGCAGCTTGCATCCTAGCGGGGGCACAGATACGCAGTATTTT. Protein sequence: CASSLHPSGGTDTQYF.

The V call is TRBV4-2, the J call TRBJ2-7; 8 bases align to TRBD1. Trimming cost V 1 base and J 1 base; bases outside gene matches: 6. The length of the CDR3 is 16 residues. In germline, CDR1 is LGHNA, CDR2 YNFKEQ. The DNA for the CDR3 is TGTGCCAGCAGCCAAGTCTCGACAGGGGAGTCCTACGAGCAGTACTTC. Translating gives CASSQVSTGESYEQYF.

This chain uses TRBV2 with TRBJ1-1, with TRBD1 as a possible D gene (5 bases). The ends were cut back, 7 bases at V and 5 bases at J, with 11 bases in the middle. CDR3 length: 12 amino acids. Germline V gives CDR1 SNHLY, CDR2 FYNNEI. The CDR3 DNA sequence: TGTGCCAGCAAGCAGGGCGGTACTGAAGCTTTCTTT. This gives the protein CASKQGGTEAFF.

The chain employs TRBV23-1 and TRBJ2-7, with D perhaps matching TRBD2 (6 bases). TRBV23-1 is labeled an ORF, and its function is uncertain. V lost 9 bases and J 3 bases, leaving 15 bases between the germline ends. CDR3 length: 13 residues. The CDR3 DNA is TGCGCCAGAGGTCCGGGAGAGAACTACGAGCAGTACTTC. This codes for CARGPGENYEQYF.

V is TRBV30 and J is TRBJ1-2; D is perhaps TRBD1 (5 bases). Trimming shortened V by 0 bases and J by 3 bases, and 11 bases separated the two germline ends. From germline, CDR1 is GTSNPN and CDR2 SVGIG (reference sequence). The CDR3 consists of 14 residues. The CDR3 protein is CAWSVLSRDYGYTF. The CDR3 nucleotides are TGTGCCTGGAGTGTACTGTCCAGGGACTATGGCTACACCTTC.

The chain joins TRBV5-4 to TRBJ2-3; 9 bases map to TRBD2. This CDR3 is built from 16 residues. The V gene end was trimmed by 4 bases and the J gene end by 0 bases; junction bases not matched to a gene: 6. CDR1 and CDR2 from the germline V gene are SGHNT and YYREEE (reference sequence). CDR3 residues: CASSGRSGGSTDTQYF. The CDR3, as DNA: TGTGCCAGCAGCGGCAGAAGCGGGGGGAGCACAGATACGCAGTATTTT.

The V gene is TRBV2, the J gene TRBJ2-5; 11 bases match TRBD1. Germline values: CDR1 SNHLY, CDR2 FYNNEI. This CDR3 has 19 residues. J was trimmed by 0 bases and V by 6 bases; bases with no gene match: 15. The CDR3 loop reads CASRTGQGALNYYQETQYF. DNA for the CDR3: TGTGCCAGCAGGACTGGACAGGGGGCCCTAAATTATTACCAAGAGACCCAGTACTTC.

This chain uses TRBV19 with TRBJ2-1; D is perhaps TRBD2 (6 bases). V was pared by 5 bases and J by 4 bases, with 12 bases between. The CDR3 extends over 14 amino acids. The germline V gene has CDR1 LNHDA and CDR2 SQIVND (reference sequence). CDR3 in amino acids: CASSARAGYNEQFF. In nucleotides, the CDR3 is TGTGCCAGTAGTGCACGGGCGGGATACAATGAGCAGTTCTTC.

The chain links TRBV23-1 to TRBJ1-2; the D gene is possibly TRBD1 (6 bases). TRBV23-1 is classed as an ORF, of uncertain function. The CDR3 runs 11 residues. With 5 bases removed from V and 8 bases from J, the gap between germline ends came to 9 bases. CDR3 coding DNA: TGCGCCAGCAGTTCAGGGGTGGGCTACACCTTC. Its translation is CASSSGVGYTF.

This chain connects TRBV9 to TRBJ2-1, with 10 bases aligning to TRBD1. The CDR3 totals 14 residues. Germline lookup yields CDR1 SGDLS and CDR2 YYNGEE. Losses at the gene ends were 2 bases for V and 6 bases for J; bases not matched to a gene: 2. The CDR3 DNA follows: TGTGCCAGCAGCGTTAGACAGGGGGCCAATGAGCAGTTCTTC. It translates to CASSVRQGANEQFF. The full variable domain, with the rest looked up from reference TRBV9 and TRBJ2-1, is DSGVTQTPKHLITATGQRVTLRCSPRSGDLSVYWYQQSLDQGLQFLIQYYNGEERAKGNILERFSAQQFPDLHSELNLSSLELGDSALYFCASSVRQGANEQFFGPGTRLTVL.

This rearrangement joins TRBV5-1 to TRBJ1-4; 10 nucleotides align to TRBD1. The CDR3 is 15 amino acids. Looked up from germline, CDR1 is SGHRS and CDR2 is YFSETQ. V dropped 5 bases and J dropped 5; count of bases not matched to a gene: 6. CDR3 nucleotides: TGCGCCAGCAGATTAGCGACAGGGGGCAATGAAAAACTGTTTTTT. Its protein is CASRLATGGNEKLFF. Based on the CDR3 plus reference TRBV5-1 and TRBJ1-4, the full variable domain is KAGVTQTPRYLIKTRGQQVTLSCSPISGHRSVSWYQQTPGQGLQFLFEYFSETQRNKGNFPGRFSGRQFSNSRSEMNVSTLELGDSALYLCASRLATGGNEKLFFGSGTQLSVL.

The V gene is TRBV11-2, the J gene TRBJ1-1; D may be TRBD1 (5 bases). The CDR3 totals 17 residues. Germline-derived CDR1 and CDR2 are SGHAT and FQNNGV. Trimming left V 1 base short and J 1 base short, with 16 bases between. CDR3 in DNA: TGTGCCAGCAGCTTAGCCCTCTACAGGTTTCGGAACACTGAAGCTTTCTTT. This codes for CASSLALYRFRNTEAFF.

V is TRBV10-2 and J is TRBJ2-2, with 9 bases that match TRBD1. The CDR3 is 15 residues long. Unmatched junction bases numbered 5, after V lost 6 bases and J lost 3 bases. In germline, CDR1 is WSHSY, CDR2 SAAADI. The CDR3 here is CASRDRGWDTGELFF. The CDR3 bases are TGCGCCAGCAGGGACAGGGGATGGGACACCGGGGAGCTGTTTTTT.

For the CDR3, the DNA is TGTGCCAGCAGCGGGTTAAAACAGGAAGGGGCCTTAGGTGGCTACACCTTC. Its protein product is CASSGLKQEGALGGYTF. The J gene is TRBJ1-2, the V gene TRBV9; TRBD1 is a possible D gene (5 bases). CDR3 length: 17 residues. V lost 3 bases and J lost 7, with 25 bases in between. Germline CDR1 SGDLS, CDR2 YYNGEE.

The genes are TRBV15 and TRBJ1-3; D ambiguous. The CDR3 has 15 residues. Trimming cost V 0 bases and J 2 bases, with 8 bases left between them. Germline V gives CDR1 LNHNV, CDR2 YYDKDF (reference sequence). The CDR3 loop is CATSRDRGPGNTIYF. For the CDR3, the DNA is TGTGCCACCAGCAGAGATCGAGGGCCTGGAAACACCATATATTTT.

The CDR3 DNA is TGTGCCAGCAGTAGCGGACAGGGGGGTGGACAGCCCCAGCATTTT. This codes for CASSSGQGGGQPQHF. The chain joins TRBV6-5 to TRBJ1-5, with 10 nucleotides matching TRBD1. The ends lost 5 bases at V and 7 bases at J; junction bases unmatched: 8. This CDR3 is built from 15 residues. Germline assignment: CDR1 MNHEY and CDR2 SVGAGI.

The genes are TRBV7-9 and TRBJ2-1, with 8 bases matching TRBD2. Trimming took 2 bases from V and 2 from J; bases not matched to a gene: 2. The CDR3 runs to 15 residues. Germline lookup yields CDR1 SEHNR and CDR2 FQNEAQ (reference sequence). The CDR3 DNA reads TGTGCCAGCAGCTTATTAGCGGGACCCTACAATGAGCAGTTCTTC. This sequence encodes CASSLLAGPYNEQFF.